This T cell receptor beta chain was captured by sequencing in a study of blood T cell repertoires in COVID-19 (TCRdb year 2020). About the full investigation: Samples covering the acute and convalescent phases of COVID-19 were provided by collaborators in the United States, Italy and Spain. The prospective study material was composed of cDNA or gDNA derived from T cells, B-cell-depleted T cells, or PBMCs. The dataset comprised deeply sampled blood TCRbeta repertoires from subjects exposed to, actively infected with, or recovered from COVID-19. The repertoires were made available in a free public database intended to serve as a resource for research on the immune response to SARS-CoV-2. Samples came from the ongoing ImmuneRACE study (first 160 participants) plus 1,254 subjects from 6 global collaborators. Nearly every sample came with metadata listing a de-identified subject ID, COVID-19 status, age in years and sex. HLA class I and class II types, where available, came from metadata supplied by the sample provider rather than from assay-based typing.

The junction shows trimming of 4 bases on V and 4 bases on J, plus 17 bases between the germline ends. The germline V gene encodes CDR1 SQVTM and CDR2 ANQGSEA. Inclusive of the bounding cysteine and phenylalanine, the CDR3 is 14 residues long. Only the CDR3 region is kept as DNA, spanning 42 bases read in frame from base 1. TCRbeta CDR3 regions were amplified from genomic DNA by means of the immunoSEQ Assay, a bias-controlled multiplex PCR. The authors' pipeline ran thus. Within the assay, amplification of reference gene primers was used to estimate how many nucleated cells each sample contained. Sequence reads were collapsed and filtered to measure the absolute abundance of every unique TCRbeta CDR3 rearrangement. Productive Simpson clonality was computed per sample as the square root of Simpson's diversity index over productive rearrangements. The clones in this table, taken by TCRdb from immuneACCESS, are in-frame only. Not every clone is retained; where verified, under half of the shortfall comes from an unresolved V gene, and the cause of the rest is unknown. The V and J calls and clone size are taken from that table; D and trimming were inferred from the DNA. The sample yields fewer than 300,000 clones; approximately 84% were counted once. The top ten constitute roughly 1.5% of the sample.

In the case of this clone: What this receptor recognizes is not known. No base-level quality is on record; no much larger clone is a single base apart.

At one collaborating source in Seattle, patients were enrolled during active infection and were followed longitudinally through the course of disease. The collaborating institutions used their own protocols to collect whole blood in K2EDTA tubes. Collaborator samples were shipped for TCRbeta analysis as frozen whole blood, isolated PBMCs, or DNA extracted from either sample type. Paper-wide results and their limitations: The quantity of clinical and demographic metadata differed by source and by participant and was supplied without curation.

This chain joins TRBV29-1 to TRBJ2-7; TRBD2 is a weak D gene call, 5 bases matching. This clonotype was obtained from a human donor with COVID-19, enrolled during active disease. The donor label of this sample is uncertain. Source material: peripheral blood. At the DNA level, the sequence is TGCAGCGTTGCGTTGGCCGGGGAAGGTTACGAGCAGTACTTC. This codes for CSVALAGEGYEQYF.